What follows are 26 T cell receptor beta chains derived from one specimen sequenced in a study of CD8 T cells in Susac syndrome. RNA totalling roughly 0.45 to 1 ug underwent reverse transcription with random hexamers. TCRdb re-called the immunoSEQ multiplex PCR reads through MiXCR, storing one row per CDR3 protein. The table has 150,000 to 200,000 distinct CDR3 sequences, nearly 97% seen once. Sequencing was carried out using CD4+ T cells from PBMCs. The receptor source for this set is a human donor with multiple sclerosis.

The rearrangement uses TRBV12-3 or TRBV12-4 and TRBJ1-1; D is undetermined. V was trimmed by 5 bases and J by 5 bases, leaving 12 bases between them. The CDR3 is made up of 13 amino acids. This CDR3 is CASSPQRRTEAFF. The DNA of the CDR3 is TGTGCCAGCAGTCCCCAGCGTAGGACTGAAGCTTTCTTT.

The rearrangement joins TRBV7-9 to TRBJ2-3; 11 bases are a match to TRBD1. The germline CDR1 and CDR2 sequences are SEHNR and FQNEAQ (reference sequence). The CDR3 totals 14 residues. The V segment lost 5 bases and the J segment 6 bases; nucleotides outside the gene matches: 4. CDR3 amino acids: CASSGQGARDTQYF. CDR3 coding DNA: TGTGCCAGCAGCGGACAGGGGGCGAGGGATACGCAGTATTTT.

The rearrangement links TRBV29-1 to TRBJ1-1, with 7 bases lining up with TRBD1. The V and J ends lost 3 bases and 0 bases, in that order; junction bases with no gene match: 4. CDR3 size: 14 residues. CDR1 is SQVTM and CDR2 is ANQGSEA in the germline V gene. CDR3 amino acids: CSVDRQGMNTEAFF. The CDR3 DNA follows: TGCAGCGTTGATAGACAGGGTATGAACACTGAAGCTTTCTTT.

This chain connects TRBV7-3 to TRBJ2-5, with 9 bases matching TRBD2. Trimming at V came to 5 bases and at J to 4 bases, leaving 8 bases not matched to a gene. CDR3 length equals 15 residues. The germline gives CDR1 SGHTA, CDR2 FQGTGA. CDR3 residues: CASSPSRGGPETQYF. The CDR3 coding sequence is TGTGCCAGCAGCCCGTCGCGGGGGGGCCCAGAGACCCAGTACTTC. Together with reference TRBV7-3 and TRBJ2-5, the CDR3 gives the full variable domain: GAGVSQTPSNKVTEKGKYVELRCDPISGHTALYWYRQSLGQGPEFLIYFQGTGAADDSGLPNDRFFAVRPEGSVSTLKIQRTERGDSAVYLCASSPSRGGPETQYFGPGTRLLVL.

This rearrangement joins TRBV20-1 to TRBJ1-1; D may be TRBD1 (5 bases). Germline V gene sequence: CDR1 DFQATT, CDR2 SNEGSKA (reference sequence). This CDR3 region has 11 residues. This chain's CDR3 is CRPDRNTEAFF. CDR3 DNA sequence: TGCAGGCCAGACAGGAACACTGAAGCTTTCTTT.

The gene calls are TRBV11-2 and TRBJ1-1, with unresolved D. The CDR3 runs 14 residues. The V and J ends lost 3 bases and 0 bases respectively, with 8 bases between them. Germline V gene lookup returns CDR1 SGHAT and CDR2 FQNNGV. This CDR3 is CASSFSRLNTEAFF. CDR3 bases: TGTGCCAGCAGCTTTTCCCGTCTGAACACTGAAGCTTTCTTT.

This sequence joins TRBV20-1 and TRBJ2-5; 10 bases are shared with TRBD1. This CDR3 spans 17 amino acids. V gave up 5 bases and J gave up 5 bases; unmatched junction bases: 17. Germline lookup yields CDR1 DFQATT and CDR2 SNEGSKA (reference sequence). For the CDR3, the DNA is TGCAGTGCTCCCGGACAGGGGGAACGGCTGGAGGCGGAGACCCAGTACTTC. This codes for CSAPGQGERLEAETQYF.

The chain has TRBV20-1 and TRBJ2-3, with TRBD2 matching over 9 bases. The germline CDR1 and CDR2 sequences are DFQATT and SNEGSKA (reference sequence). CDR3 length: 17 residues. With 3 bases clipped from V and 0 bases from J, the junction kept 10 bases outside the gene matches. CDR3 nucleotides: TGCAGTGCTAGGCGGCGCGGGGGGGGAACTAGCACAGATACGCAGTATTTT. It specifies CSARRRGGGTSTDTQYF.

V usage is TRBV7-3 and J usage is TRBJ2-1; 8 positions agree with TRBD1. CDR3 length: 15 residues. Per germline, CDR1 SGHTA and CDR2 FQGTGA. V lost 0 bases, J lost 6 bases, and 4 bases stayed unmatched. CDR3 loop: CASSLTSDRGNEQFF. The CDR3 DNA reads as TGTGCCAGCAGCTTAACGTCTGACAGGGGCAATGAGCAGTTCTTC.

This chain links TRBV14 with TRBJ2-2; D is unresolved. Trimming cost V 1 base and J 7 bases, with 7 bases left between them. The germline CDR1 and CDR2 sequences are SGHDN and FVKESK. This CDR3 spans 13 amino acids. The CDR3 nucleotides read TGTGCCAGCAGCCAAGCGCGTGGCGGGGAGCTGTTTTTT. Amino acid sequence: CASSQARGGELFF.

The V gene is TRBV9, the J gene TRBJ2-3; no clear D gene. Deletions cut 0 bases from V and 2 bases from J, with 10 bases between. Germline V gene sequence: CDR1 SGDLS, CDR2 YYNGEE. The CDR3 sequence is 15 residues long. The CDR3 here is CASSVGLLDTDTQYF. The CDR3 DNA follows: TGTGCCAGCAGCGTAGGCCTGCTAGACACAGATACGCAGTATTTT.

The chain uses TRBV30 and TRBJ2-7; TRBD2 might be the D (6 bases). CDR3 length: 15 amino acids. Germline loops: CDR1 GTSNPN, CDR2 SVGIG (reference sequence). V lost 1 base and J lost 4, with 17 bases in between. The DNA of the CDR3 is TGTGCCTGGAGTGGGACGAGGAGGGGAGATTACGAGCAGTACTTC. Protein: CAWSGTRRGDYEQYF.

The chain couples TRBV4-2 to TRBJ2-5; D unclear. CDR3 length: 14 residues. CDR1 LGHNA and CDR2 YNFKEQ come from the germline V gene. V shed 3 bases and J shed 0 bases, with 8 bases lying between them. The CDR3 DNA sequence: TGTGCCAGCAGCCAGGCAGAGAACCAAGAGACCCAGTACTTC. Translated: CASSQAENQETQYF.

The chain has TRBV7-2 and TRBJ2-5, with no clear D. Germline CDR1 reads SGHTA; CDR2 reads FQGNSA. The V end lost 1 base, the J end lost 7 bases, and 19 bases lay between the germline ends. This CDR3 region has 16 residues. CDR3 coding DNA: TGTGCCAGCAGCTTAGTTCAGTGGAGTCACCCGGGGACCCAGTACTTC. Its translation is CASSLVQWSHPGTQYF.

The rearrangement joins TRBV12-3 or TRBV12-4 to TRBJ1-1; a possible D gene is TRBD1 (6 bases). CDR3 length: 13 residues. V was clipped by 3 bases and J by 8 bases, with 13 bases between them. The DNA for the CDR3 is TGTGCCAGCAGTTTCGGACAGAGAGTCGAAGCTTTCTTT. It codes for CASSFGQRVEAFF.

This chain links TRBV19 with TRBJ1-2; no definite D call. The germline V gene has CDR1 LNHDA and CDR2 SQIVND (reference sequence). The CDR3 has 15 amino acids. Trimming shortened V by 7 bases and J by 4 bases, and 19 bases separated the two germline ends. Here the CDR3 reads CASISTSEEFYGYTF. Written as DNA, the CDR3 is TGTGCCAGTATTTCAACGTCAGAAGAATTCTATGGCTACACCTTC.

The chain uses TRBV6-2 or TRBV6-3 and TRBJ2-1; 7 positions agree with TRBD2. With 5 bases clipped from V and 0 bases from J, the junction kept 16 bases outside the gene matches. The germline V gene encodes CDR1 MNHEY and CDR2 SVGEGT. The CDR3 is 19 residues long. CDR3 DNA: TGTGCCAGCAGTCGGGGTCTCGGAGCGGGGACCTCCTCCTACAATGAGCAGTTCTTC. It yields the protein CASSRGLGAGTSSYNEQFF.

The chain links TRBV20-1 to TRBJ2-3; 9 bases line up with TRBD2. V shed 5 bases and J 4 bases; nucleotides not matched to a gene: 10. The CDR3 is made up of 15 amino acids. The germline V gene encodes CDR1 DFQATT and CDR2 SNEGSKA (reference sequence). The CDR3 DNA is TGCAGTGCTTTTTTAAGCGGGGGGCAAGCAGATACGCAGTATTTT. It translates to CSAFLSGGQADTQYF.

The rearrangement uses TRBV9 and TRBJ2-2, with TRBD2 matching over 9 bases. The V gene's germline CDR1 is SGDLS and CDR2 YYNGEE. The V segment lost 7 bases and the J segment 2 bases; nucleotides outside the gene matches: 6. The CDR3 has 15 residues. CDR3 loop: CASGLTSGNTGELFF. DNA for the CDR3: TGTGCCAGCGGCCTGACTAGCGGAAACACCGGGGAGCTGTTTTTT.

The chain is built from TRBV15 and TRBJ1-5, with D possibly TRBD1 on 5 matching bases. Germline CDR1 is LNHNV and CDR2 is YYDKDF (reference sequence). The CDR3 is 15 residues long. V was trimmed by 2 bases and J by 5 bases, leaving 13 bases between them. CDR3 loop: CATSRTQGWDQPQHF. The CDR3 coding sequence is TGTGCCACCAGCAGAACTCAGGGTTGGGATCAGCCCCAGCATTTT.

In this sample, this clonotype turned up once. The V and J genes are TRBV2 and TRBJ1-2; D not resolved. Trimming shortened V by 4 bases and J by 5 bases, and 8 bases separated the two germline ends. The CDR3 has 12 amino acids. From germline, CDR1 is SNHLY and CDR2 FYNNEI. The DNA of the CDR3 is TGTGCCAGCAGTGTGGAAGGTTATGGCTACACCTTC. Residues: CASSVEGYGYTF. Full variable domain (rest looked up from reference TRBV2 and TRBJ1-2): EPEVTQTPSHQVTQMGQEVILRCVPISNHLYFYWYRQILGQKVEFLVSFYNNEISEKSEIFDDQFSVERPDGSNFTLKIRSTKLEDSAMYFCASSVEGYGYTFGSGTRLTVV.

The chain recombines TRBV30 with TRBJ2-5; the match to TRBD1 covers 8 bases. The V segment lost 7 bases and the J segment 5 bases; nucleotides outside the gene matches: 9. CDR1 and CDR2 (germline): GTSNPN, SVGIG (reference sequence). The CDR3 is 13 residues long. In DNA, the CDR3 is TGTGCCTCGGACCAGGGGGCTTTGGAGACCCAGTACTTC. Encoded protein: CASDQGALETQYF.

This chain connects TRBV2 to TRBJ2-7; a weak D match, TRBD1 (6 bases). V was shortened by 8 bases and J by 4 bases, with 18 bases between the two germline ends. CDR3 length equals 14 residues. Germline V gene data show CDR1 as SNHLY and CDR2 as FYNNEI. The CDR3 protein is CASLEPGTLYEQYF. Written as DNA, the CDR3 is TGTGCCAGCCTAGAACCCGGGACATTGTACGAGCAGTACTTC.

The chain employs TRBV30 and TRBJ1-5; D ambiguous. The CDR3 extends over 14 amino acids. V was pared by 7 bases and J by 0 bases, with 13 bases between. The V gene's germline CDR1 is GTSNPN and CDR2 SVGIG (reference sequence). The CDR3: CASSSWGSNQPQHF. The CDR3 bases are TGTGCCTCCTCGAGCTGGGGTAGCAATCAGCCCCAGCATTTT.

The V gene is TRBV30, the J gene TRBJ1-1; unclear D gene. Trimming took off 3 bases at V and 1 base at J, with 9 bases between the two ends. CDR1 is GTSNPN and CDR2 is SVGIG in the germline V gene (reference sequence). CDR3 length: 13 residues. The CDR3 spells CAWRYRSNTEAFF. CDR3 nucleotides: TGTGCCTGGAGGTACAGATCGAACACTGAAGCTTTCTTT.

This chain connects TRBV20-1 to TRBJ1-1; a weak D match, TRBD1 (5 bases). The germline gives CDR1 DFQATT, CDR2 SNEGSKA (reference sequence). This CDR3 has 11 residues. The DNA for the CDR3 is TGCAGGGGTGACAGCGGCACTGAAGCTTTCTTT. This translates into CRGDSGTEAFF.